These 24 T cell receptor beta chains came from one sample sequenced in a study of blood T cell repertoires in COVID-19. TCRdb's table, derived via immunoSEQ multiplex PCR, lists solely in-frame clones and lacks some. The data hold about 150,000 clones, with approximately 88% observed a single time. Sequences were obtained from PBMCs or T cells enriched from blood (not recorded which). Every receptor here comes from a man aged 70 or older who had been exposed to COVID-19.

This chain uses TRBV7-2 with TRBJ1-6, with D hard to call. With 1 base removed from V and 7 bases from J, the gap between germline ends came to 14 bases. From germline, CDR1 is SGHTA and CDR2 FQGNSA. The CDR3 spans 16 residues. Here the CDR3 reads CASSLVGTSPNSPLHF. The CDR3 DNA reads as TGTGCCAGCAGCTTAGTGGGCACTTCCCCAAATTCACCCCTCCACTTT.

The chain joins TRBV21-1 to TRBJ2-5; the listed D gene, TRBD2, was not tested against the DNA. TRBV21-1 is reported as a pseudogene. The CDR3 sequence is 16 residues long. The CDR3 DNA reads TGTGCCAGCACCAATGAAGGGGCGGGGTGGATGGAGACCCAGTACTTC. It translates to CASTNEGAGWMETQYF.

This clone was observed a few times. The chain carries TRBV4-3 and TRBJ1-2; D not certain. V was clipped by 0 bases and J by 7 bases, with 12 bases between them. The CDR3 is made up of 14 amino acids. CDR1 is LGHNA and CDR2 is YSLEER in the germline V gene. This CDR3 reads CASSQDGRLGGYTF. DNA for the CDR3: TGCGCCAGCAGCCAAGACGGGAGGCTGGGTGGCTACACCTTC.

The V and J genes are TRBV7-3 and TRBJ1-2, with 8 bases that match TRBD1. The CDR3 has 14 amino acids. With V trimmed by 5 bases and J by 2 bases, 4 bases remained unmatched. In germline, CDR1 is SGHTA, CDR2 FQGTGA. The CDR3 DNA is TGTGCCAGCAGCCAAGGGACAGGAAACTATGGCTACACCTTC. This gives the protein CASSQGTGNYGYTF.

The chain joins TRBV19 to TRBJ1-5; perhaps TRBD1 as D (5 bases). From germline, CDR1 is LNHDA and CDR2 SQIVND (reference sequence). The CDR3 consists of 12 residues. V gave up 4 bases and J gave up 7 bases, with 8 bases separating them. The CDR3 region is CASSRGQQPQHF. CDR3 DNA sequence: TGTGCCAGTAGTAGGGGCCAACAGCCCCAGCATTTT.

A note on this clone: Compared with germline, one end of the junction differs, possibly owing to a read error. This chain joins TRBV11-2 and TRBJ1-2; the D gene is possibly TRBD1 (6 bases). This CDR3 is built from 12 residues. Germline CDR1 SGHAT, CDR2 FQNNGV. The CDR3 protein is CASSFAGADRHF. The DNA for the CDR3 is TGTGCCAGCAGCTTCGCCGGGGCGGACAGACACTTC.

The rearrangement uses TRBV7-9 and TRBJ1-6; TRBD1 might be the D (5 bases). V dropped 5 bases and J dropped 0 bases, with 17 bases sitting between them. Germline V CDR1 and CDR2: SEHNR, FQNEAQ (reference sequence). This CDR3 region has 18 residues. The CDR3 DNA reads as TGTGCCAGCAGCAGGGGCGAGGGCCTCAGCTCCTATAATTCACCCCTCCACTTT. Translating gives CASSRGEGLSSYNSPLHF.

This clone was found once. V usage is TRBV3-1 (or the pseudogene TRBV3-2) and J usage is TRBJ2-7; D is possibly TRBD2 (6 bases). Germline CDR1 LGHDT, CDR2 YNNKEL (reference sequence). The V and J ends lost 0 bases and 7 bases respectively, with 19 bases between them. CDR3 length: 16 residues. The CDR3 nucleotides are TGTGCCAGCAGCCAAGATGGGGGGACGCCCAGGAGAGAGCAGTACTTC. Translated, it gives CASSQDGGTPRREQYF.

The genes are TRBV3-1 (or the pseudogene TRBV3-2) and TRBJ1-2, with D possibly being TRBD1 (5 bases). Trimming removed 0 bases at V and 7 bases at J, with 15 bases between. CDR1 and CDR2 (germline): LGHDT, YNNKEL (reference sequence). The CDR3 is 15 residues long. CDR3 loop: CASSQDWGSLGGYTF. CDR3 nucleotides: TGTGCCAGCAGCCAAGATTGGGGCTCTCTTGGTGGCTACACCTTC.

This rearrangement joins TRBV12-3 or TRBV12-4 to TRBJ2-5; D call uncertain. The CDR3 sequence is 12 residues long. Trimming left V 6 bases short and J 4 bases short, with 9 bases between. The CDR3 DNA reads TGTGCCAGCAGCCAACGCGGAGAGACCCAGTACTTC. Encoded protein: CASSQRGETQYF.

The chain recombines TRBV2 with TRBJ1-1; the D gene is possibly TRBD1 (6 bases). With 8 bases removed from V and 4 bases from J, the gap between germline ends came to 20 bases. Per germline, CDR1 SNHLY and CDR2 FYNNEI. The CDR3 extends over 15 amino acids. CDR3 DNA sequence: TGTGCCAGCGCCGGGGGGGCTGGAAGGGTCACTGAAGCTTTCTTT. Translation gives CASAGGAGRVTEAFF.

The chain employs TRBV7-2 and TRBJ1-1, with D maybe TRBD1 (5 bases). The germline V gene encodes CDR1 SGHTA and CDR2 FQGNSA. Trimming left V 10 bases short and J 2 bases short, with 11 bases between. The CDR3 length is 12 residues. The CDR3 spells CATGDRNTEAFF. As DNA, the CDR3 is TGTGCCACCGGCGACAGAAACACTGAAGCTTTCTTT.

The CDR3 loop is CASSSRGQGYGYTF. CDR3 nucleotides: TGTGCCAGCAGTTCCCGTGGACAGGGATATGGCTACACCTTC. V and J are TRBV6-5 and TRBJ1-2; 8 bases fit TRBD1. CDR1 is MNHEY and CDR2 is SVGAGI in the germline V gene. This CDR3 region has 14 residues. J lost 5 bases, V lost 4 bases, and 6 bases had no gene match.

As concerns this clone: The same CDR3 arises from other DNA sequences in this sample as well. V is TRBV19 and J is TRBJ1-5; tentative D call: TRBD1 (6 bases). V was shortened by 4 bases and J by 4 bases, with 8 bases between the two germline ends. There are 13 residues in the CDR3. Germline loops: CDR1 LNHDA, CDR2 SQIVND (reference sequence). The CDR3 sequence is CASSRQGNQPQHF. The CDR3 region has the DNA TGTGCCAGTAGTAGGCAGGGGAATCAGCCCCAGCATTTT.

This chain connects TRBV13 to TRBJ2-1; the match to TRBD1 covers 8 bases. V dropped 5 bases and J dropped 0; count of bases not matched to a gene: 6. Germline V gives CDR1 PRHDT, CDR2 FYEKMQ (reference sequence). The CDR3 is 16 residues long. This chain's CDR3 is CASSPLQGGSYNEQFF. DNA for the CDR3: TGTGCCAGCAGCCCCTTACAGGGGGGCTCCTACAATGAGCAGTTCTTC.

Only one count was recorded for this clone. V usage is TRBV4-1 and J usage is TRBJ1-2; D is undetermined. Germline CDR1 is MGHRA and CDR2 is YSYEKL. The CDR3 consists of 12 residues. V dropped 2 bases and J dropped 5 bases, with 6 bases sitting between them. The CDR3 DNA reads as TGCGCCAGCAGCCAACCCCAATATGGCTACACCTTC. Protein product: CASSQPQYGYTF.

CDR3 nucleotides: TGCAGCGTTGCGGGCCAGGGAGGAGGGGAGGGCACTGAAGCTTTCTTT. Translated: CSVAGQGGGEGTEAFF. This chain links TRBV29-1 with TRBJ1-1, with a possible D match to TRBD1 (5 bases). Trimming shortened V by 4 bases and J by 4 bases, and 22 bases separated the two germline ends. From germline, CDR1 is SQVTM and CDR2 ANQGSEA. The CDR3 runs 16 residues.

The chain carries TRBV30 and TRBJ1-6; 7 bases agree with TRBD1. J gave up 4 bases and V 1 base, and 7 bases lay outside the gene matches. The CDR3 extends over 16 amino acids. Germline CDR1 reads GTSNPN; CDR2 reads SVGIG (reference sequence). For the CDR3, the DNA is TGTGCCTGGAGTGGCCGGGACAGCCGTTATAATTCACCCCTCCACTTT. Translated: CAWSGRDSRYNSPLHF.

CDR3 in amino acids: CASSPGTGVQPQHF. The CDR3 DNA reads as TGTGCCAGCAGCCCCGGGACAGGGGTTCAGCCCCAGCATTTT. The genes are TRBV9 and TRBJ1-5; 10 bases line up with TRBD1. V trimming: 4 bases; J trimming: 6 bases; junction bases outside the gene matches: 4. The CDR3 spans 14 residues. Per the germline V gene, CDR1 is SGDLS and CDR2 is YYNGEE.

The V and J genes are TRBV5-4 and TRBJ2-7; 8 bases fit TRBD1. With 7 bases clipped from V and 9 bases from J, the junction kept 18 bases outside the gene matches. Looked up from germline, CDR1 is SGHNT and CDR2 is YYREEE (reference sequence). The CDR3 is 15 residues long. The CDR3 here is CASGLGTGTYEGQYF. The CDR3 nucleotides read TGTGCCAGCGGATTAGGGACAGGTACCTACGAAGGGCAGTACTTC. Based on the CDR3 plus reference TRBV5-4 and TRBJ2-7, the full variable domain is ETGVTQSPTHLIKTRGQQVTLRCSSQSGHNTVSWYQQALGQGPQFIFQYYREEENGRGNFPPRFSGLQFPNYSSELNVNALELDDSALYLCASGLGTGTYEGQYFGPGTRLTVT.

This chain uses TRBV2 with TRBJ2-4; D is unresolved. The V gene lost 9 bases and the J gene lost 0 bases, with 9 bases spanning the gap. The CDR3 consists of 13 residues. Germline V CDR1 and CDR2: SNHLY, FYNNEI. CDR3 protein: CASRFLAKNIQYF. In DNA form, the CDR3 reads TGTGCCAGTAGATTCCTAGCCAAAAACATTCAGTACTTC.

The chain couples TRBV5-1 to TRBJ2-3; D gene ambiguous. The CDR3 spans 14 residues. V shed 2 bases and J shed 4 bases, with 11 bases lying between them. Germline V gene sequence: CDR1 SGHRS, CDR2 YFSETQ. The CDR3 region has the DNA TGCGCCAGCAGCTTCAATCTGGGCGCAGATACGCAGTATTTT. Its protein is CASSFNLGADTQYF.

The V call is TRBV5-1, the J call TRBJ1-6; 7 bases are shared with TRBD1. V lost 0 bases, J lost 10 bases, and 7 bases stayed unmatched. Per the germline V gene, CDR1 is SGHRS and CDR2 is YFSETQ. The CDR3 sequence is 15 residues long. The CDR3, as DNA: TGCGCCAGCAGCTTGGATGGGTCAGGGGGATCACCCCTCCACTTT. Protein product: CASSLDGSGGSPLHF.

The chain is built from TRBV19 and TRBJ1-5, with a tentative D call TRBD1 (5 bases). Germline CDR1 reads LNHDA; CDR2 reads SQIVND (reference sequence). The CDR3 is made up of 15 amino acids. Deletions cut 5 bases from V and 4 bases from J, with 15 bases between. This chain's CDR3 is CASSSSEGFNQPQHF. CDR3 DNA: TGTGCCAGTAGTTCCTCGGAGGGGTTTAATCAGCCCCAGCATTTT.